This entry lists 18 T cell receptor beta chains sequenced from one sample in a study of cytomegalovirus exposure and HLA in healthy donors (dated by TCRdb to about 2017). To prepare the library, the immunoSEQ multiplex PCR assay was applied. For the multiplex PCR, a mixture combining 60 forward primers for TCR Vbeta segments and 13 reverse primers for TCR Jbeta segments was used. In TCRdb, the immuneACCESS table is reduced to in-frame sequences with V and J assigned. These tables do not hold every clone; where another copy was compared, an unresolved V gene accounts for under half, and the others remain unexplained. In this sample's table one finds fewer than 100,000 clones. The ten most abundant clones make up under 1.5% of the sample. The specimen sequenced was PBMCs. Receptors were obtained from a woman aged 55-69 years in good health and CMV-seronegative.

V is TRBV10-1 and J is TRBJ2-4, with D possibly being TRBD1 (7 bases). The CDR3 consists of 12 residues. V dropped 6 bases and J dropped 7 bases, with 10 bases sitting between them. CDR1 and CDR2 (germline): WNHNN, SYGVQD (reference sequence). The CDR3 DNA is TGCGCCAGCAGCAGGGGGGAGAACATTCAGTACTTC. Residues: CASSRGENIQYF.

The V call is TRBV19, the J call TRBJ2-2; tentatively, D is TRBD1 (6 bases). V shed 3 bases and J shed 1 base, with 12 bases lying between them. This CDR3 spans 16 amino acids. Germline V gene sequence: CDR1 LNHDA, CDR2 SQIVND (reference sequence). The CDR3 region is CASSMDSHRNTGELFF. The CDR3, as DNA: TGTGCCAGTAGTATGGACAGCCACCGGAACACCGGGGAGCTGTTTTTT.

The gene calls are TRBV4-2 and TRBJ2-2; 8 nucleotides align to TRBD2. CDR3 size: 18 residues. Germline CDR1 reads LGHNA; CDR2 reads YNFKEQ. The V gene end was trimmed by 1 base and the J gene end by 4 bases; junction bases not matched to a gene: 11. In DNA, the CDR3 is TGTGCCAGCAGCCAAGGCGCGGGGGGACTAGGTTCCACCGGGGAGCTGTTTTTT. Its protein is CASSQGAGGLGSTGELFF.

This chain links TRBV28 with TRBJ1-5; D gene ambiguous. The V gene's germline CDR1 is MDHEN and CDR2 SYDVKM. Trimming left V 2 bases short and J 3 bases short, with 11 bases between. This CDR3 is built from 15 residues. The CDR3: CASSLARLINQPQHF. For the CDR3, the DNA is TGTGCCAGCAGTTTAGCCAGGTTAATCAATCAGCCCCAGCATTTT.

The chain joins TRBV19 to TRBJ2-1; a possible D gene is TRBD2 (6 bases). This CDR3 has 15 residues. The ends were cut back, 6 bases at V and 5 bases at J, with 17 bases in the middle. Germline lookup yields CDR1 LNHDA and CDR2 SQIVND (reference sequence). The CDR3 coding sequence is TGTGCCAGTAGCCCCCATGGAGGGCGGAACAATGAGCAGTTCTTC. Its translation: CASSPHGGRNNEQFF.

The chain uses TRBV27 and TRBJ1-5, with 8 positions matching TRBD1. Germline CDR1 MNHEY, CDR2 SMNVEV (reference sequence). The CDR3 covers 13 residues. After removal of 8 bases from V and 4 bases from J, the junction contained 4 bases not matched to a gene. The CDR3 DNA follows: TGTGCCAGCCGGGACAGGCCTAATCAGCCCCAGCATTTT. Protein: CASRDRPNQPQHF.

The gene calls are TRBV11-2 and TRBJ2-1; D call uncertain. Trimming stripped 0 bases from V and 5 bases from J, with 11 bases between. The V gene's germline CDR1 is SGHAT and CDR2 FQNNGV. This CDR3 contains 15 residues. In DNA, the CDR3 is TGTGCCAGCAGCTTAGATCTCGGAGAACACAATGAGCAGTTCTTC. Translated: CASSLDLGEHNEQFF.

The V and J genes are TRBV9 and TRBJ2-1; D might be TRBD1 (8 bases). Germline CDR1 reads SGDLS; CDR2 reads YYNGEE. Trimming took off 4 bases at V and 9 bases at J, with 17 bases between the two ends. The CDR3 spans 14 residues. The CDR3 loop reads CASSPTTGGGEQFF. CDR3 DNA sequence: TGTGCCAGCAGCCCCACTACAGGGGGGGGTGAGCAGTTCTTC.

Here the CDR3 reads CASSFTGVGELFF. The CDR3 bases are TGTGCCAGCAGCTTTACAGGGGTCGGGGAGCTGTTTTTT. The chain joins TRBV5-4 to TRBJ2-2; 7 bases align to TRBD1. The CDR3 loop spans 13 amino acids. The V segment lost 2 bases and the J segment 7 bases; nucleotides outside the gene matches: 2. CDR1 and CDR2 (germline): SGHNT, YYREEE (reference sequence).

The chain carries TRBV18 and TRBJ2-7; 8 bases agree with TRBD1. CDR1 KGHSH and CDR2 LQKENI come from the germline V gene. V shed 4 bases and J 1 base; nucleotides not matched to a gene: 3. This CDR3 is 14 amino acids long. CDR3 DNA: TGTGCCAGCTCACTTCACAGGGGGTCCTACGAGCAGTACTTC. Translation gives CASSLHRGSYEQYF.

This clone is medium-sized by frequency. This chain connects TRBV11-2 to TRBJ1-2; TRBD1 is a possible D gene (6 bases). The CDR3 covers 15 residues. Trimming cost V 4 bases and J 4 bases, with 16 bases left between them. Germline assignment: CDR1 SGHAT and CDR2 FQNNGV. CDR3 protein: CASSWGGGSTYGYTF. The CDR3 DNA follows: TGTGCCAGCAGCTGGGGGGGCGGGTCGACCTATGGCTACACCTTC. Based on the CDR3 plus reference TRBV11-2 and TRBJ1-2, the full variable domain is EAGVAQSPRYKIIEKRQSVAFWCNPISGHATLYWYQQILGQGPKLLIQFQNNGVVDDSQLPKDRFSAERLKGVDSTLKIQPAKLEDSAVYLCASSWGGGSTYGYTFGSGTRLTVV.

J is TRBJ1-5 and V is TRBV14; D may be TRBD1 (5 bases). Germline-derived CDR1 and CDR2 are SGHDN and FVKESK. The CDR3 totals 13 residues. V was cut by 2 bases and J by 7 bases, with 9 bases left in between. CDR3 sequence reads: CASSQSRQQPQHF. DNA for the CDR3: TGTGCCAGCAGCCAATCCCGACAGCAGCCCCAGCATTTT. Filled out from reference TRBV14 and TRBJ1-5, the complete variable domain reads EAGVTQFPSHSVIEKGQTVTLRCDPISGHDNLYWYRRVMGKEIKFLLHFVKESKQDESGMPNNRFLAERTGGTYSTLKVQPAELEDSGVYFCASSQSRQQPQHFGDGTRLSIL.

The rearrangement joins TRBV6-1 to TRBJ2-1, with D tentatively TRBD1 (5 bases). The length of the CDR3 is 15 residues. CDR1 is MNHNS and CDR2 is SASEGT in the germline V gene. V dropped 7 bases and J dropped 4 bases, with 17 bases sitting between them. The CDR3 DNA is TGTGCCAGCAACCCAGGGTCCGCTGCATACAATGAGCAGTTCTTC. This translates into CASNPGSAAYNEQFF.

The chain uses TRBV14 and TRBJ2-7; 7 positions match TRBD2. This CDR3 has 16 residues. Unmatched junction bases numbered 7, after V lost 0 bases and J lost 2 bases. Germline CDR1 reads SGHDN; CDR2 reads FVKESK. The CDR3 DNA reads as TGTGCCAGCAGCCAAGAATTCGGGAGGCGGGCCTACGAGCAGTACTTC. Its translation: CASSQEFGRRAYEQYF.

The chain joins TRBV5-4 to TRBJ2-2; TRBD1 matches 8 bases. Germline V gene lookup returns CDR1 SGHNT and CDR2 YYREEE (reference sequence). The CDR3 has 18 residues. Trimming took 0 bases from V and 4 from J; bases not matched to a gene: 11. The CDR3 region is CASSLGWSGGSGTGELFF. CDR3 DNA sequence: TGTGCCAGCAGCTTGGGGTGGTCAGGGGGCTCGGGCACCGGGGAGCTGTTTTTT.

The chain links TRBV5-1 to TRBJ2-5, with TRBD2 matching 10 bases. With V trimmed by 4 bases and J by 7 bases, 10 bases remained unmatched. The germline V gene encodes CDR1 SGHRS and CDR2 YFSETQ. This CDR3 contains 15 residues. The CDR3 DNA is TGCGCCAGCAGCCCTAAAACTAGCGGGAAAGTGACCCAGTACTTC. This gives the protein CASSPKTSGKVTQYF.

The chain employs TRBV19 and TRBJ2-1; TRBD2 aligns across 14 bases. The CDR3 runs to 17 residues. The V gene's germline CDR1 is LNHDA and CDR2 SQIVND (reference sequence). The V and J ends lost 6 bases and 5 bases, in that order; junction bases with no gene match: 9. The CDR3 is CASSKSRTSGGNNEQFF. The CDR3 DNA reads as TGTGCCAGTAGCAAATCCCGGACTAGCGGGGGGAACAATGAGCAGTTCTTC.

This sequence joins TRBV19 and TRBJ2-7; D is possibly TRBD2 (5 bases). CDR1 is LNHDA, CDR2 SQIVND, per germline (reference sequence). V shed 3 bases and J shed 0 bases, with 9 bases lying between them. CDR3 length equals 14 residues. The CDR3 nucleotides are TGTGCCAGTAGTATGGTAACTAGCTCCTACGAGCAGTACTTC. It is translated as CASSMVTSSYEQYF. Supplemented by reference TRBV19 and TRBJ2-7, the full variable domain reads DGGITQSPKYLFRKEGQNVTLSCEQNLNHDAMYWYRQDPGQGLRLIYYSQIVNDFQKGDIAEGYSVSREKKESFPLTVTSAQKNPTAFYLCASSMVTSSYEQYFGPGTRLTVT.